The present entry profiles one TCR beta chain with its context. This record comes from a study of blood T cell repertoires in COVID-19. The overall study: Researchers got acute and convalescent COVID-19 samples from the United States, Italy and Spain. PBMCs, B-cell-depleted T cells, or T cells provided the cDNA or gDNA that made up the material.

Original processing methods: Estimation of nucleated cell counts relied on the amplification of reference gene primers. Produced via immunoSEQ multiplex PCR; TCRdb's table is partial and in-frame only. The DNA gave D and trimming, while V, J and clone size come from that table. Of 200,000 to 300,000 clones in the sample, approximately 86% were seen once. The CDR3 is made up of 15 amino acids. Trimming left V 5 bases short and J 4 bases short, with 17 bases between. Germline V gives CDR1 LNHDA, CDR2 SQIVND (reference sequence). The V and J genes are TRBV19 and TRBJ1-2; unclear D gene. Sequencing input: peripheral blood. The TCR originated in a human donor in a cohort sampled during active COVID-19. CDR3 DNA sequence: TGTGCCAGTAGTCCTGGCCCTGTCCCAGGCTATGGCTACACCTTC. Protein sequence: CASSPGPVPGYGYTF. Full variable domain (missing parts from reference TRBV19 and TRBJ1-2): DGGITQSPKYLFRKEGQNVTLSCEQNLNHDAMYWYRQDPGQGLRLIYYSQIVNDFQKGDIAEGYSVSREKKESFPLTVTSAQKNPTAFYLCASSPGPVPGYGYTFGSGTRLTVV.